This T cell receptor beta chain was captured by sequencing in a study of T cell repertoires in cytomegalovirus infection. The CDR3 loop spans 11 amino acids. CDR1 and CDR2 from the germline V gene are MGHDK and SYGVNS. The V end was cut by 5 bases, the J end by 10 bases, with 9 bases between. This clonotype was counted a few times. TCRdb used MiXCR to reprocess the reads, holding one entry per CDR3 protein. This table has around 530,000 distinct CDR3 sequences, approximately 25% appearing once. The clonotype was recovered from a human donor in good health (CMV status not recorded). Some clones in this sample may be carry-over from other donors' samples. V usage is TRBV25-1 and J usage is TRBJ2-1; D gene uncertain. Sequencing input: PBMCs. CDR3 sequence: CASSSSREQFF. The CDR3 DNA is TGTGCCAGCAGTTCCTCTAGGGAGCAGTTCTTC.